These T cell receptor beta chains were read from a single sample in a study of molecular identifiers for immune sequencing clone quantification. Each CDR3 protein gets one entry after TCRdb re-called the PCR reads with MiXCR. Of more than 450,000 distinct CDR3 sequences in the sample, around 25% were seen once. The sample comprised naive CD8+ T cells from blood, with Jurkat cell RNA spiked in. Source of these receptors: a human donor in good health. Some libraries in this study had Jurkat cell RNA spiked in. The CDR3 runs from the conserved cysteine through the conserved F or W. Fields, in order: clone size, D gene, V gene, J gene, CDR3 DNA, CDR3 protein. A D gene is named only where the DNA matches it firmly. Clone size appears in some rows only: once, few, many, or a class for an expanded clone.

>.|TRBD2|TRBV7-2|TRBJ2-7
TGTGCCAGCAGCCTTTCATTGACTAGTGGGGGGGCCTACGAGCAGTACTTC
CASSLSLTSGGAYEQYF
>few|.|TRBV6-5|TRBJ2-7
TGTGCCAGCAGTTACGTTGAATCTAACGAGCAGTACTTC
CASSYVESNEQYF
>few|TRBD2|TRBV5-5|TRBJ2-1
TGTGCCAGCAGCTTTGGGACTAGCGGCTTCTCCTACAATGAGCAGTTCTTC
CASSFGTSGFSYNEQFF
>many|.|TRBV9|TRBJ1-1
TGTGCCAGCAGCGTAGAGGCAGAGGGTACTGAAGCTTTCTTT
CASSVEAEGTEAFF
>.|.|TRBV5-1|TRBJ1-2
TGCACCAGCAGCTCCCCAGAGAACTATGGCTACACCTTC
CTSSSPENYGYTF
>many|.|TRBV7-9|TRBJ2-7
TGTGCCAGCAGTTCGGTGACAGGACAAGCCTACGAGCAGTACTTC
CASSSVTGQAYEQYF
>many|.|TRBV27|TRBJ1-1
TGTGCCAGCCAACCCGGGTCAGGGTTAACTGAAGCTTTCTTT
CASQPGSGLTEAFF
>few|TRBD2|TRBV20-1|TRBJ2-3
TGCAGTGCTAGAGATGTGGGACTAGCGGGGGGCACAGATACGCGGTATTTT
CSARDVGLAGGTDTRYF
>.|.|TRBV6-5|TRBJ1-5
TGTGCCAGCAGTCCCTATTTGGGACTGGATCAGCCCCAGCATTTT
CASSPYLGLDQPQHF
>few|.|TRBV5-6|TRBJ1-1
TGTGCCAGCAGCTTTAGGAACTGGGGGGACCACACTGAAGCTTTCTTT
CASSFRNWGDHTEAFF
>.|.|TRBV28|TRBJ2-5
TGTGCCAGCAGTTTGTGTCGGGCAGGGGGGGGTTGGGAAGAGACCCAGTACTTC
CASSLCRAGGGWEETQYF
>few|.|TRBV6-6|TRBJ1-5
TGTGCCAGCAGTTACAGGGGCGGTCAGCCCCAGCATTTT
CASSYRGGQPQHF
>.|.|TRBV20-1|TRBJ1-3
TGCAGTGCTAGGTACCCCTTTCCCGGAAACACCATATATTTT
CSARYPFPGNTIYF
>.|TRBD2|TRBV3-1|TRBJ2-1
TGTGCCAGCAGCCAAGTGTTTCTAGCGGGAGGGCCAGCGTCCTACAATGAGCAGTTCTTC
CASSQVFLAGGPASYNEQFF
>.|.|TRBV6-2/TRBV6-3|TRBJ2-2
TGTGCCAGCAGTTACGTCTTTGAGGAATATGGCGGGGAGCTGTTTTTT
CASSYVFEEYGGELFF
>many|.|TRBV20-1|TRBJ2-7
TGCAGTGCTAGAGATCCAGGCGGGGTTGCCTACGAGCAGTACTTC
CSARDPGGVAYEQYF
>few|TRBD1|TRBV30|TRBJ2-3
TGTGCCTGGAGTGTACGGGACAGGATTTTCACAGATACGCAGTATTTT
CAWSVRDRIFTDTQYF
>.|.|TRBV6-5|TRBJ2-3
TGTGCCAGCAGCTCTCCGGGGGCTCCGGATACGCAGTATTTT
CASSSPGAPDTQYF
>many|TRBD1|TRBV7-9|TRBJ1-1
TGTGCCAGCAGCTTGGGACAGAGCGAAGCTTTCTTT
CASSLGQSEAFF
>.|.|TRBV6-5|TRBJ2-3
TGTGCCAGCAGGCTAACCGAGCCAGGGTTCGCTACGCAGTATTTT
CASRLTEPGFATQYF
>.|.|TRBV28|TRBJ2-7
TGTGCCAGCAGTTTCGGACGGCGAGGCTACGAGCAGTACTTC
CASSFGRRGYEQYF
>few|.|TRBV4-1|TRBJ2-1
TGCGCCAGCAGCCAAATCAGGGGCGATGAGCAGTTCTTC
CASSQIRGDEQFF
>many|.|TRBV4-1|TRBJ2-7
TGCGCCAGCAGCCCCAGGACTACCTACTACGAGCAGTACTTC
CASSPRTTYYEQYF
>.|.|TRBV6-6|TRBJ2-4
TGTGCCAGCGGCGGGGCCATTAACATTCAGTACTTC
CASGGAINIQYF
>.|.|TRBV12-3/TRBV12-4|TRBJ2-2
TGTGCCAGCAGTTTACAGGGGCACACCGGGGAGCTGTTTTTT
CASSLQGHTGELFF
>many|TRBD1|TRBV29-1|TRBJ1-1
TGCAGCGTACGACAGGGCCCTGAAGCTTTCTTT
CSVRQGPEAFF
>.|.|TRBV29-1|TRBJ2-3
TGCAGCGTTACCTCAGGGGATTGGGGCACAGATACGCAGTATTTT
CSVTSGDWGTDTQYF
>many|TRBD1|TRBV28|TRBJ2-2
TGTGCCAGCACCCCTTCGTCTTCGGGACAGCCCACGGGTAGCACCGGGGAGCTGTTTTTT
CASTPSSSGQPTGSTGELFF
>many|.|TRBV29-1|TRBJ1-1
TGCAGCGTTGAGAGCCAGTTAATGAACACTGAAGCTTTCTTT
CSVESQLMNTEAFF
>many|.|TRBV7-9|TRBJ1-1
TGTGCCAGCAGGTTGGACAGTGACACTGAAGCTTTCTTT
CASRLDSDTEAFF
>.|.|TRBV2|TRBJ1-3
TGTGCCAGCAGCCCGGGGGAGAGCTCTGGAAACACCATATATTTT
CASSPGESSGNTIYF
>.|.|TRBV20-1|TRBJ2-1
TGCAGTGCTGGAGTGCCTTCCTACAATGAGCAGTTCTTC
CSAGVPSYNEQFF
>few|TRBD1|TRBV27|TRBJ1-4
TGTGCCGGGGACAGGGGCCCTTCCTTGCCTGGAAAACTGTTTTTT
CAGDRGPSLPGKLFF
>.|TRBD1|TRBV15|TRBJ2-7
TGTGCCACCAGCAGAGATAGGAACCGGGACAGGACCTACGAGCAGTACTTC
CATSRDRNRDRTYEQYF
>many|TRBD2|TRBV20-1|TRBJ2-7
TGCAGTGCCCGGGGACTAGCGGGGGGCCCCGGCTACGAGCAGTACTTC
CSARGLAGGPGYEQYF
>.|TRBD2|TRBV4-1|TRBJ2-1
TGCGCCAGCAGCCAAGAGCGGGGGGTGTACAATGAGCAGTTCTTC
CASSQERGVYNEQFF
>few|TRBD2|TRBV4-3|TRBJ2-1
TGCGCCAGCAGCCAAGGGGTATACGGACTAGCGAACAATGAGCAGTTCTTC
CASSQGVYGLANNEQFF
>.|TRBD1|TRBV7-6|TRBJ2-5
TGTGCCAGCAGGCCCGGGACAGGGGAAGAGACCCAGTACTTC
CASRPGTGEETQYF
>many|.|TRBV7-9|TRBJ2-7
TGTGCCAGCAGCTCCGGGGACAAGCCCTACGAGCAGTACTTC
CASSSGDKPYEQYF
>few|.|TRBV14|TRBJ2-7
TGTGCCAGCAGCCCCGGCCGGTGGCAAACGCCCCGACCCTACGAGCAGTACTTC
CASSPGRWQTPRPYEQYF
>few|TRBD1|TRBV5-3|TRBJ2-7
TGTGCCAGCAGCTTAGGACAGGGACCGACCTACGAGCAGTACTTC
CASSLGQGPTYEQYF
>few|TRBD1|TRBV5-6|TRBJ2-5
TGTGCCAGCAGCCCGCACAGGGGGTCTTCGCAAGAGACCCAGTACTTC
CASSPHRGSSQETQYF
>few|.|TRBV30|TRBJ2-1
TGTGCCTGGAGTGAACCCCCGGAAGGTTACAATGAGCAGTTCTTC
CAWSEPPEGYNEQFF
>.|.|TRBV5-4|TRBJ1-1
TGTGCCAGCAGCTTGGAAGCAGAGACTGAAGCTTTCTTT
CASSLEAETEAFF
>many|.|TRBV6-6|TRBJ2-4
TGTGCCAGCGGCGGGGCCAAAAACATTCAGTACTTC
CASGGAKNIQYF
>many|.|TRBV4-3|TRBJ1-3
TGCGCCAGCAGCCCTCCAGACGTGGGAAACACCATATATTTT
CASSPPDVGNTIYF
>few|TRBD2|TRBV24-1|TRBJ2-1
TGTGCCACCAGTGACCCCCTGGCGGGAGGGCCGTGGAATGAGCAGTTCTTC
CATSDPLAGGPWNEQFF
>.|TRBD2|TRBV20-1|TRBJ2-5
TGCAGTGCCCCCACCCGCGGGGGTACTAGAGAGACCCAGTACTTC
CSAPTRGGTRETQYF
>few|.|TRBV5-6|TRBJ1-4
TGTGCCAGCAGCTTGGCCGGGACGGGTGAAAAACTGTTTTTT
CASSLAGTGEKLFF
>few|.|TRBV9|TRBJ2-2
TGTGCCAGCAGCGTATGGGGGGCGAACACCGGGGAGCTGTTTTTT
CASSVWGANTGELFF